The entry that follows covers one T cell receptor (beta chain) sequence. The antigen is unknown. Losses at the gene ends were 4 bases for V and 4 bases for J; bases not matched to a gene: 3. Germline CDR1 SGHNT, CDR2 YYREEE (reference sequence). This CDR3 is built from 13 residues. This entry belongs to a study of cytomegalovirus exposure and HLA in healthy donors. Overall study: The approximately 670 first-cohort repertoires and the 95 to 150 validation repertoires shared the same platform, a later analysis reported. The study's findings and limits: Accounts indicate the classifier identified cytomegalovirus status with strong specificity and sensitivity. Associated with cytomegalovirus, according to the listing, were 150 to 200 TCR beta chains. Many donors shared some public TCRs, even though most TCR sequences were rare.

TCRdb keeps only in-frame clones here, not all; method: immunoSEQ multiplex PCR. The sample records 200,000 or so clones, 80% to 90% being singletons. V gene TRBV5-4 combines with J gene TRBJ2-5; 8 bases align to TRBD1. Material: PBMCs. This receptor was taken from a woman aged 30 to 39 in good health and CMV-seropositive. CDR3 sequence: CASSPGQGETQYF. Written as DNA, the CDR3 is TGTGCCAGCAGCCCTGGACAGGGAGAGACCCAGTACTTC.